This entry is about one T cell receptor beta chain. This entry is derived from a study of CD8 T cells in Susac syndrome. About the research overall: At the time of blood draw, patients with Susac syndrome were therapy-naive, receiving corticosteroids, or receiving intravenous immunoglobulin alone.

An amount of RNA that ranged from roughly 0.5 to 1 ug was reverse transcribed with random hexamers. Across 54 Vbeta and 13 Jbeta, TCR beta CDR3 was amplified with immunoSEQ multiplex PCR. TCRdb reprocessed the immunoSEQ multiplex PCR reads via MiXCR and lists one record per CDR3 protein. The sample has 200,000 to 250,000 distinct CDR3 sequences, roughly 93% seen once. CD8+ and CD4+ T cells circulating in blood were sequenced for TCR beta. TEMRA cells were FACS-enriched, and CD8+ and CD4+ T cells were isolated negatively. V shed 6 bases and J 1 base; nucleotides not matched to a gene: 6. The CDR3 sequence is 14 residues long. From germline, CDR1 is SQVTM and CDR2 ANQGSEA.

The source material was CD4+ T cells from PBMCs. This clonotype was sampled from a human donor with Susac syndrome. The genes are TRBV29-1 and TRBJ1-2; the match to TRBD1 covers 9 bases. The CDR3: CSVPMGQGNYGYTF. CDR3 DNA sequence: TGCAGCGTCCCTATGGGACAGGGTAACTATGGCTACACCTTC. The full variable domain, with the rest looked up from reference TRBV29-1 and TRBJ1-2, is SAVISQKPSRDICQRGTSLTIQCQVDSQVTMMFWYRQQPGQSLTLIATANQGSEATYESGFVIDKFPISRPNLTFSTLTVSNMSPEDSSIYLCSVPMGQGNYGYTFGSGTRLTVV.